This TCR beta chain was identified during a study of blood T cell repertoires in COVID-19. Overall study: The United States, Italy and Spain provided the acute and convalescent COVID-19 samples. T cells, B-cell-depleted T cells, or PBMCs provided the cDNA or gDNA that served as material.

Original methodology: Estimates of nucleated cell counts were drawn from the amplification of reference gene primers. The table came from immunoSEQ multiplex PCR; TCRdb's copy has only in-frame clones and leaves some out. Clone size and V and J calls were adopted from that table, with D and trimming inferred from the DNA. The sample yields fewer than 500,000 clones, 86% seen once. V shed 5 bases and J shed 13 bases, with 12 bases lying between them. The CDR3 is 11 amino acids. The sequence came from a woman aged 25 to 45 with active or convalescent COVID-19. The chain employs TRBV12-3 or TRBV12-4 and TRBJ2-1; no reliable D call. The sequenced material came from peripheral blood. DNA of the CDR3: TGTGCCAGCAGTCCTGACATTCTCCAGTTCTTC. Its protein product is CASSPDILQFF.